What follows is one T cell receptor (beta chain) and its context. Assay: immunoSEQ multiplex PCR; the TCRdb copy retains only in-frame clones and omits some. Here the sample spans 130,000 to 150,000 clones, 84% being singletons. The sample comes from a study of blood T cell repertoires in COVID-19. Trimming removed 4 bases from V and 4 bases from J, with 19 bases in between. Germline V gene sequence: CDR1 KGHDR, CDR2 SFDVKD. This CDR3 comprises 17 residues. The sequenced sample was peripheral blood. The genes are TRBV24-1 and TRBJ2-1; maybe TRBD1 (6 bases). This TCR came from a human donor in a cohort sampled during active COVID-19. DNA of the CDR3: TGTGCCACCAGTGACTCCCTCCCAGGGGCGGCTTACAATGAGCAGTTCTTC. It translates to CATSDSLPGAAYNEQFF.